This T cell receptor (beta chain) is drawn from a study of response to subunit inactivated influenza vaccine. V was cut by 6 bases and J by 1 base, with 16 bases left in between. The CDR3 runs to 16 residues. Germline CDR1 and CDR2: KGHSH and LQKENI. This clonotype was seen a few times. Antigen unknown. TCRdb reprocessed the RT-PCR reads with MiXCR, giving one entry per CDR3 protein. The sample has 250,000 to 350,000 distinct CDR3 sequences; 20% to 25% are singletons. Study-wide findings and caveats: Each seasonal flu vaccination may recruit only limited new T cells, authors suggested.

The gene calls are TRBV18 and TRBJ1-5; weak D call: TRBD1 (6 bases). The material was PBMCs from blood, obtained approximately 20 months after vaccination. The receptor was derived from a man between 50 and 70 years old who received an inactivated influenza vaccine. The CDR3 region is CASSTFGTTSNQPQHF. The CDR3 DNA sequence: TGTGCCAGCTCCACTTTCGGGACAACGAGCAATCAGCCCCAGCATTTT.